Reported below is one TCR beta chain. This sample was included in a study of T cells expressing NK-cell markers. TCRdb re-called the 5' RACE reads; one entry per CDR3 protein, DNA not given. With 120,000 to 150,000 distinct CDR3 sequences in the sample, the ten largest clones hold around 10%. The CDR3 sequence is 14 residues long. Germline loops: CDR1 SQVTM, CDR2 ANQGSEA. This sequence originates from a man in his late teens or twenties in good health. The V gene is TRBV29-1, the J gene TRBJ2-6; TCRdb returns TRBD1, unconfirmable since there is no DNA. Specimen: blood T cells: a sorted CD56 or NKG2C T cell subset, CD4+ or CD8+ T cells, or bulk PBMC T cells (not recorded which). CDR3 sequence: CSVAGVAGANVLTF.